This T cell receptor (beta chain) was sequenced during a study of blood T cell repertoires in COVID-19. Study at large: PBMCs, B-cell-depleted T cells, or T cells provided the cDNA or gDNA that made up the material.

The germline V gene encodes CDR1 MNHEY and CDR2 SVGAGI. The ends lost 2 bases at V and 5 bases at J; junction bases unmatched: 5. CDR3 length: 14 amino acids. Living in about two dozen US areas, the participants were between roughly 18 and 95 years of age. In the source study's methods: The assay estimated nucleated cells by amplifying reference gene primers. Measured with immunoSEQ multiplex PCR; TCRdb has only the in-frame clones, and not every one. V and J calls and clone size are as listed in that table; D and trimming were resolved from the DNA. The data show about 350,000 clones, about 88% seen once.

Specimen: PBMCs or T cells enriched from blood (not recorded which). This clonotype originated in a woman in her twenties or thirties who had recovered from COVID-19. The chain joins TRBV6-5 to TRBJ1-2; 7 bases agree with TRBD1. In DNA, the CDR3 is TGTGCCAGCAGTTACGACAGGGCCCCTTATGGCTACACCTTC. Protein sequence: CASSYDRAPYGYTF.